This T cell receptor beta chain was documented in a study of Ad26.COV2.S vaccination and SARS-CoV-2 variants. Study-level findings and limits: Assessments of TCR breadth and depth may have underestimated the total T cell responses.

As regards this clone: Antigen specificity is unknown.

CDR1 is SGHRS, CDR2 YFSETQ, per germline. V lost 1 base and J 4 bases, leaving 8 bases between the germline ends. The CDR3 is made up of 13 amino acids. Sequencing used immunoSEQ multiplex PCR; TCRdb keeps in-frame clones, though not all of them. The sample contains 430,000 or so clones, 75% to 95% of which appear only once. Treatment in this sample: approximately 18 received Ad26.COV2.S at low or high dose, single or two shots; about 5 received placebo; per-sample allocation not given. Samples analyzed were those drawn on day 63 after the first vaccine or placebo injection. An Ad26 vector that expressed Wuhan-strain SARS-CoV-2 spike constituted the vaccine.

The chain carries TRBV5-1 and TRBJ2-5; no definite D call. The clonotype comes from a person between 18 and 65 years old who received the Ad26.COV2.S COVID-19 vaccine or a placebo. The material was peripheral blood, obtained in a trial of Ad26.COV2.S vaccine versus placebo. CDR3 amino acids: CASSLLFLETQYF. The CDR3 DNA is TGCGCCAGCAGCTTGTTGTTTTTAGAGACCCAGTACTTC.